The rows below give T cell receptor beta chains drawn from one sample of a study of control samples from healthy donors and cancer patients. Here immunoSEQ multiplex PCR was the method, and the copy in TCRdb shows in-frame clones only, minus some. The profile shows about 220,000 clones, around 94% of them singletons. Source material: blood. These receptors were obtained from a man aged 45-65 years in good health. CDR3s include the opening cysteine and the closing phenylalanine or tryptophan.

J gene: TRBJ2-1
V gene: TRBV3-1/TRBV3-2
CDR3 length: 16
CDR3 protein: CASSSGTSGVGNEQFF

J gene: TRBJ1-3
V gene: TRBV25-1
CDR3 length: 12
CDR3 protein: CATSPQGNTIYF

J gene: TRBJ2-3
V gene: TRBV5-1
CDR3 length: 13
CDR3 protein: CASSLGGSDTQYF

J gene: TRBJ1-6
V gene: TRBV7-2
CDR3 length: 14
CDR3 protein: CASSLGQGDYPLHF

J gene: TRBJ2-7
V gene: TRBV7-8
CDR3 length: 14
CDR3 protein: CASSLGTNTYEQYF

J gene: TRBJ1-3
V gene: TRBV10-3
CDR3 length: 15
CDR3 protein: CAISDPGGSGNTIYF

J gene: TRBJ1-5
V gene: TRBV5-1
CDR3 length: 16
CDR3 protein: CASSLEGPQGNQPQHF

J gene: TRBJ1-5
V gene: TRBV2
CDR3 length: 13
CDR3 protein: CASRDSLNQPQHF

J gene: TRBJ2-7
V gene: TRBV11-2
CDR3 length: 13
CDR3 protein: CASSPGGRDEQYF

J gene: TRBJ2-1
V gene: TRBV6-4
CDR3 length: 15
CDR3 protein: CASRRDIGDLNEQFF

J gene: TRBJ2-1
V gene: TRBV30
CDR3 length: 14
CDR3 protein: CAWSVGSSKIEQFF

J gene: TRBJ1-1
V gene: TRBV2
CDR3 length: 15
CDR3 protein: CASSAYWTGGTEAFF

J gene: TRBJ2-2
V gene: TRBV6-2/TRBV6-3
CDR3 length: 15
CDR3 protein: CASSYNRVNTGELFF

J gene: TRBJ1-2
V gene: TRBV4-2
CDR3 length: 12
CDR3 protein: CASSDQNYGYTF

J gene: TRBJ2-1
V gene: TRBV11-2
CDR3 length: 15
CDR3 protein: CASRSGYISYNEQFF

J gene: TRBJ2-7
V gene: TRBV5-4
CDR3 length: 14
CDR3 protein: CASSSQQGAYEQYF

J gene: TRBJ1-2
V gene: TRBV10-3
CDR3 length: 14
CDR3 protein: CAISGTQANYGYTF

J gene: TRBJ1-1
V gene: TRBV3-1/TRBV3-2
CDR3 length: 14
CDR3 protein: CASSPTGGITEAFF

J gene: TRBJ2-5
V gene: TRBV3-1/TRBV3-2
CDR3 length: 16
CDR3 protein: CASSQLSRQVQETQYF

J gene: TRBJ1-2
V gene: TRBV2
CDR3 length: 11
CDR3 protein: CASSRTGGYTF

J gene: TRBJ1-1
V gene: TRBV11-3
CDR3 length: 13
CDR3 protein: CASSLGGNTEAFF

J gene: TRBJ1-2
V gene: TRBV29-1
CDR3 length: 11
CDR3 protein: CSVGTNYGYTF

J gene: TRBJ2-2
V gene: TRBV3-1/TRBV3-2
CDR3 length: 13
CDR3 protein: CASRQHETGELFF

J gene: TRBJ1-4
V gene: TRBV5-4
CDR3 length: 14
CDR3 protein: CASHPNREHKKLFF

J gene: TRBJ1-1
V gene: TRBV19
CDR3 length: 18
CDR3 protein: CASSTSYRGREEDTEAFF

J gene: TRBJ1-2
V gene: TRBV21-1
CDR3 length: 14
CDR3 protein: CASSKRGESYGYTF

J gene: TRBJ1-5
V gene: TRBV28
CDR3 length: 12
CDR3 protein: CAIRWGEQPQHF